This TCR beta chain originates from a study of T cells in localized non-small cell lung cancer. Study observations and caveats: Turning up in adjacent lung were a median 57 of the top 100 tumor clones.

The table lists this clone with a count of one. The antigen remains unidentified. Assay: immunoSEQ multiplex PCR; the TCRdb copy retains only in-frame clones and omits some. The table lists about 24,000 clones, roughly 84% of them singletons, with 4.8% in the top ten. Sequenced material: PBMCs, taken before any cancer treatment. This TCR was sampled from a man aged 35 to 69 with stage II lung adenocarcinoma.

CDR3 in amino acids: CASSLLAGGPKNIQYF. The CDR3 DNA sequence: TGCGCCAGCAGCTTATTAGCGGGGGGGCCCAAAAACATTCAGTACTTC. The chain uses TRBV5-1 and TRBJ2-4; 11 nucleotides match TRBD2. J gave up 2 bases and V 2 bases, and 3 bases lay outside the gene matches. The CDR3 covers 16 residues. Germline assignment: CDR1 SGHRS and CDR2 YFSETQ. Complete variable domain (other parts from reference TRBV5-1 and TRBJ2-4): KAGVTQTPRYLIKTRGQQVTLSCSPISGHRSVSWYQQTPGQGLQFLFEYFSETQRNKGNFPGRFSGRQFSNSRSEMNVSTLELGDSALYLCASSLLAGGPKNIQYFGAGTRLSVL.